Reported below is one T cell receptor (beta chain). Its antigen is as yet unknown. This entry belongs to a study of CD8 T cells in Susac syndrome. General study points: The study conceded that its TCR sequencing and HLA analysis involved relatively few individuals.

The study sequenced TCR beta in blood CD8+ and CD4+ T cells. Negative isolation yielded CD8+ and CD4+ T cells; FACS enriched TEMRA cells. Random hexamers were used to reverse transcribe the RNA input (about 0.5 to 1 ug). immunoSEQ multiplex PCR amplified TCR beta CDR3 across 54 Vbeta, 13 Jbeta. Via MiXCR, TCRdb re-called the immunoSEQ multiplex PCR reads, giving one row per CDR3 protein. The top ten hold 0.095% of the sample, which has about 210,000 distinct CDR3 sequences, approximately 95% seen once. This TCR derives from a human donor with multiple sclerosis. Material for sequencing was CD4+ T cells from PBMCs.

In nucleotides, the CDR3 is TGTGCCAGCAGCCAATTGTCGGGGGAGCAGTACTTC. Amino acid sequence: CASSQLSGEQYF. The chain carries TRBV3-1 and TRBJ2-7, with TRBD2 as a possible D gene (5 bases). Germline CDR1 and CDR2: LGHDT and YNNKEL (reference sequence). V shed 2 bases and J shed 7 bases, with 9 bases lying between them. The CDR3 has 12 amino acids.